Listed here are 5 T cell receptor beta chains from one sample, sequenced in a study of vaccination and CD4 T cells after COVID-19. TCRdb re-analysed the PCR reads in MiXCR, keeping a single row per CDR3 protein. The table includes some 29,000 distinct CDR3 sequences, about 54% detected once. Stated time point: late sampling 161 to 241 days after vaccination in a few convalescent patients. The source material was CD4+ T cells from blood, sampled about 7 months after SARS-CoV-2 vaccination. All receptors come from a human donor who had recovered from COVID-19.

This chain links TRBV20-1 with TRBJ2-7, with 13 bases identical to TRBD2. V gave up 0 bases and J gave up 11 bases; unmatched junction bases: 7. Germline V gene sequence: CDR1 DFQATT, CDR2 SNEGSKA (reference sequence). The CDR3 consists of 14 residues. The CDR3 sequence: CSARDVGLAGVEYF. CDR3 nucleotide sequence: TGCAGTGCTAGAGATGTCGGACTAGCGGGAGTGGAGTACTTC.

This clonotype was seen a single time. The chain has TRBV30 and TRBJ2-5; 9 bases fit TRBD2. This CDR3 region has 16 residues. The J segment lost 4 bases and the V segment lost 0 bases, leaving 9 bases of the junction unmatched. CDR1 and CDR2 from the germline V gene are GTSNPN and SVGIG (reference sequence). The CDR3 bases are TGTGCCTGGAGTGTAACCGGGACTAGCCCGGGAGAGACCCAGTACTTC. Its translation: CAWSVTGTSPGETQYF.

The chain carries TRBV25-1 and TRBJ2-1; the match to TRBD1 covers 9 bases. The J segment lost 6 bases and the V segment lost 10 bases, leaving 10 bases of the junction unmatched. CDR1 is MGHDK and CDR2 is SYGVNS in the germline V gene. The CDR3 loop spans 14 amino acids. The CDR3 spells CATIEQGARNEQFF. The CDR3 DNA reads TGTGCCACCATAGAACAGGGGGCCCGCAATGAGCAGTTCTTC.

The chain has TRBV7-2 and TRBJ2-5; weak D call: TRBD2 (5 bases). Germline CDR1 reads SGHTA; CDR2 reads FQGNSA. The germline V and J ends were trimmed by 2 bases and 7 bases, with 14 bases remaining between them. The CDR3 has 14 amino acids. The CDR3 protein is CASSLRPGRGTQYF. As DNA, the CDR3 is TGTGCCAGCAGCTTAAGACCCGGCCGGGGGACCCAGTACTTC.

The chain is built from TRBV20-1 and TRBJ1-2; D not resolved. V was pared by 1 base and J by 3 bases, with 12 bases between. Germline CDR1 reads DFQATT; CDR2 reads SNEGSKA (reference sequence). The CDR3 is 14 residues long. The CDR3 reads CSARAGRVDYGYTF. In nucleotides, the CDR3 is TGCAGTGCTAGAGCCGGAAGGGTGGACTATGGCTACACCTTC.